This TCR beta chain was sequenced during a study of blood T cell repertoires in COVID-19. Study-wide context: The origin of the acute and convalescent COVID-19 samples was the United States, Italy and Spain. PBMCs, B-cell-depleted T cells, or T cells provided the cDNA or gDNA that made up the material.

In the study's own analysis: Estimated nucleated cell counts came from reference gene primer amplification. The repertoire was sequenced with immunoSEQ multiplex PCR; TCRdb's copy has only in-frame clones and lacks some. That table furnishes V, J and clone size, whereas the DNA furnished D and trimming. Of 410,000 or so clones listed, roughly 85% are singletons. This clone was counted once. There are 13 residues in the CDR3. V shed 6 bases, J shed 4 bases, and the junction held 5 bases outside the gene matches. J is TRBJ2-5 and V is TRBV12-3 or TRBV12-4; 7 bases map to TRBD1. The receptor comes from a woman younger than 45 with active or convalescent COVID-19. The material sequenced was peripheral blood. The CDR3 loop reads CASRRQGRETQYF. Here the CDR3 DNA reads TGTGCCAGCAGAAGACAGGGAAGAGAGACCCAGTACTTC.